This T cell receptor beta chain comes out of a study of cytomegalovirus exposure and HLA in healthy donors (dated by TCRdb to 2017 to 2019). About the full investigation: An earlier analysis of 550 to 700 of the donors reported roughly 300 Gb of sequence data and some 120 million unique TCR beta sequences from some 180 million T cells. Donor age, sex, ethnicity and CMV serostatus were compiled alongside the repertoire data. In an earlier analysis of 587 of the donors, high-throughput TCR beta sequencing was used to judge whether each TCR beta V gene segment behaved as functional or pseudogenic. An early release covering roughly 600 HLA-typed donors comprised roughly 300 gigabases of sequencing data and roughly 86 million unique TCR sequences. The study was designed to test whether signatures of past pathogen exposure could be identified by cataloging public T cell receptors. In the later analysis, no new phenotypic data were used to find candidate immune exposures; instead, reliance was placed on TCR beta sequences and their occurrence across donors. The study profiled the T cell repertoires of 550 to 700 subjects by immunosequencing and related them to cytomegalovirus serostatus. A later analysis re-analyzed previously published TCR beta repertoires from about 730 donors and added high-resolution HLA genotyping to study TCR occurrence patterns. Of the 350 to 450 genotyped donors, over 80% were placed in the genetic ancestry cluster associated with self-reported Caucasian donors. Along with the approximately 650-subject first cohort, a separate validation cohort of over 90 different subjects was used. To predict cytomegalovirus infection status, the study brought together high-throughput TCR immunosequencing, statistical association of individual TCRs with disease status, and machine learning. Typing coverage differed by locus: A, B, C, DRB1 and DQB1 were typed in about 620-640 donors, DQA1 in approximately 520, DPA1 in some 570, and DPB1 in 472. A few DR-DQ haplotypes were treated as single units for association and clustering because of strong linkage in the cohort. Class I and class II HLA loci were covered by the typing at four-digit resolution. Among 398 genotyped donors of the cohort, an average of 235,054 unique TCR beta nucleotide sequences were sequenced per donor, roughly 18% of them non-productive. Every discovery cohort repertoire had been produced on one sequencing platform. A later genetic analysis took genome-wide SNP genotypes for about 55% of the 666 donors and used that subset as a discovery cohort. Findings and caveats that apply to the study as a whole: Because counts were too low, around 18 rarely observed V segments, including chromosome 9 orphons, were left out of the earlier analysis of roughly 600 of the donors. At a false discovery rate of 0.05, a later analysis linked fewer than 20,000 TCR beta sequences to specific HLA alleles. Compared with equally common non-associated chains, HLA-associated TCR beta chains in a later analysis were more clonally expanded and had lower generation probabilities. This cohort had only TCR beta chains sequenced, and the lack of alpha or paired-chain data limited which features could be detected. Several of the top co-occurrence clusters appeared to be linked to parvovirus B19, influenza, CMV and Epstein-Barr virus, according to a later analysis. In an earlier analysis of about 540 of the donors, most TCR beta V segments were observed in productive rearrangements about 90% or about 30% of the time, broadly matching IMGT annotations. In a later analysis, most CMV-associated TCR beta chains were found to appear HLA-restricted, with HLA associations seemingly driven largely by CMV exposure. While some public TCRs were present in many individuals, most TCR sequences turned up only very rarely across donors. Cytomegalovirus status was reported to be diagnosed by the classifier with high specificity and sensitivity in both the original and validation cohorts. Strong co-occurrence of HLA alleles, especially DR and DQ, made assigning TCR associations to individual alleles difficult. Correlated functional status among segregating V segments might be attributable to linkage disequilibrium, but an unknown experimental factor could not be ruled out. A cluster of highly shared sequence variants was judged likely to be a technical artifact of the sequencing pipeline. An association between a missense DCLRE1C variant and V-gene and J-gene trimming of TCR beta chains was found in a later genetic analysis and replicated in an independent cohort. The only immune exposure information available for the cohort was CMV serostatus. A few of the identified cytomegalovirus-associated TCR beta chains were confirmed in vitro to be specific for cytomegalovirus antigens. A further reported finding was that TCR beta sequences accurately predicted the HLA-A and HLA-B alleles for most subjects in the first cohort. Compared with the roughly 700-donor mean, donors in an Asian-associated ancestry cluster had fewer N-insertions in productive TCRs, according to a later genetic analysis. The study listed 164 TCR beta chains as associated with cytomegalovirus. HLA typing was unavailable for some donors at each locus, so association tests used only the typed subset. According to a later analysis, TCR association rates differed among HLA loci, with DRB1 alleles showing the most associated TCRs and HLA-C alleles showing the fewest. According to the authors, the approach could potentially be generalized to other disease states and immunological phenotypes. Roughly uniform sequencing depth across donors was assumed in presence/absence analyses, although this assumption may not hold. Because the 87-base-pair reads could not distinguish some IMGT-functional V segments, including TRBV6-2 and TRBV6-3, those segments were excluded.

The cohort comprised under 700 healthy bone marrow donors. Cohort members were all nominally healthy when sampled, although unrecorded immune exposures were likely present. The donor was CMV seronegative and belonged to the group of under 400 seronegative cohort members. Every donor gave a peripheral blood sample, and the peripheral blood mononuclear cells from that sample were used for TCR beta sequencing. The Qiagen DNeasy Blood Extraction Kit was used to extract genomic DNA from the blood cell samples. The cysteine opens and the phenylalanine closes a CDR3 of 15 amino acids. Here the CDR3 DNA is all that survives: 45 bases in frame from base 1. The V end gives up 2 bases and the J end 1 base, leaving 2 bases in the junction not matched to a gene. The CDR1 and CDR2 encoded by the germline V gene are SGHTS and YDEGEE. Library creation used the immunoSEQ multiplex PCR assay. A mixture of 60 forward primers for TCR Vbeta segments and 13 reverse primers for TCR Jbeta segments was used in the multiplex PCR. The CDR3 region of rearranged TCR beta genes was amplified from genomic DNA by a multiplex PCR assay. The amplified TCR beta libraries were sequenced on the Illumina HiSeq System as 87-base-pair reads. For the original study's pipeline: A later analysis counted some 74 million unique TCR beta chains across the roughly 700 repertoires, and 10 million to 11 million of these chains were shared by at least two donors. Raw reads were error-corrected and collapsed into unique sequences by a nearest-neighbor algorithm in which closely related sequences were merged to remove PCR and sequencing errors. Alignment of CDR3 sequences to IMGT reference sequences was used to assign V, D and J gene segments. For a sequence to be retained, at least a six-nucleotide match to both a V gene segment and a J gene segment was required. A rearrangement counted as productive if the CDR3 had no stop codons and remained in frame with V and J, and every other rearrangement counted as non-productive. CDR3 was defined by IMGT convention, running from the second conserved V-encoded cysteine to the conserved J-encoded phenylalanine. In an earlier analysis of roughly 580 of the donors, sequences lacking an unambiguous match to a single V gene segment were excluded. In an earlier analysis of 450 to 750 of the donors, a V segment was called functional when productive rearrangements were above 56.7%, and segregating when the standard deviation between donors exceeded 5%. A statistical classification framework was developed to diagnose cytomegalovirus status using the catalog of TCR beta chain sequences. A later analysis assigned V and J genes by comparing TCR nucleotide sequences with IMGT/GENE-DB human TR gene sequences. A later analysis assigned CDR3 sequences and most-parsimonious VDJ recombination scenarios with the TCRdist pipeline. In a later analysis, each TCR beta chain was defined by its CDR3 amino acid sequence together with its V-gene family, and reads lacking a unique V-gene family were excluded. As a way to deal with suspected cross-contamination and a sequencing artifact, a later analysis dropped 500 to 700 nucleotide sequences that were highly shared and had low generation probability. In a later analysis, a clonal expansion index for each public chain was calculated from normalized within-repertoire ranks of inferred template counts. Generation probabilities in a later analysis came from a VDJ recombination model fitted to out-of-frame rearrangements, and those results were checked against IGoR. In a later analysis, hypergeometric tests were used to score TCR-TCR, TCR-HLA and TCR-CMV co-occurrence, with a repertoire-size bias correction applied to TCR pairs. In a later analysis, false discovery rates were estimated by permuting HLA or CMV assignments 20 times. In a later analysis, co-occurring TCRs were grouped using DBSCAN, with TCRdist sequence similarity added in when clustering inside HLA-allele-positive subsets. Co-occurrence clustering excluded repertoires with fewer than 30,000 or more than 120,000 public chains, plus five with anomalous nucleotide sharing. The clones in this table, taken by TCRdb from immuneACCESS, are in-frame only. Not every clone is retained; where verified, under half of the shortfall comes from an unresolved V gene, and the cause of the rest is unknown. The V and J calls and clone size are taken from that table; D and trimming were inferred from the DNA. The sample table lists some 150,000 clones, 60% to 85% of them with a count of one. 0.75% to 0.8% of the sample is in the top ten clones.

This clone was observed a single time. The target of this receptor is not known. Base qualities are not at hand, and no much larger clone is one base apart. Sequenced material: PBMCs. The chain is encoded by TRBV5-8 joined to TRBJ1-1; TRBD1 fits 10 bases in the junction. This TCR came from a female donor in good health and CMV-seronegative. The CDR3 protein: CASSLRQGANTEAFF. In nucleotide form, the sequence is TGTGCCAGCAGCTTAAGACAGGGGGCGAACACTGAAGCTTTCTTT.